Below are 26 T cell receptor beta chains sequenced from a single sample in a study of CD8+ T cells in alopecia areata. RNA, once extracted, was reverse transcribed into cDNA for use as the sequencing template. Sequencing used immunoSEQ multiplex PCR; TCRdb keeps in-frame clones, though not all of them. In the table there are roughly 150,000 clones, approximately 53% of which are singletons. The sequences come from CD8+ T cells sorted from blood, collected at week 0. These receptors were taken from a human donor with alopecia areata.

This clone occurred a few times. The chain links TRBV30 to TRBJ2-1; D unresolved. Between the trimmed V and J ends, which lost 3 bases and 4 bases, there was a span of 10 bases. The CDR3 extends over 13 amino acids. The germline V gene encodes CDR1 GTSNPN and CDR2 SVGIG (reference sequence). Here the CDR3 DNA reads TGTGCCTGGAGGATAAAGGGTTACAATGAGCAGTTCTTC. Protein: CAWRIKGYNEQFF.

The V call is TRBV5-8, the J call TRBJ2-7, with 10 bases identical to TRBD2. This CDR3 has 17 residues. From germline, CDR1 is SGHTS and CDR2 YDEGEE. Germline trimming cut 4 bases from V and 3 bases from J; bases unmatched to any gene: 13. The CDR3 sequence: CASSHAIPSGGRYEQYF. DNA of the CDR3: TGTGCCAGCAGCCACGCCATCCCTAGCGGGGGCCGCTACGAGCAGTACTTC. Drawing the rest from reference TRBV5-8 and TRBJ2-7, the complete variable domain is EAGVTQSPTHLIKTRGQQATLRCSPISGHTSVYWYQQALGLGLQFLLWYDEGEERNRGNFPPRFSGRQFPNYSSELNVNALELEDSALYLCASSHAIPSGGRYEQYFGPGTRLTVT.

The CDR3 is CASSFWDQPQHF. DNA of the CDR3: TGTGCCAGCAGCTTTTGGGATCAGCCCCAGCATTTT. The chain uses TRBV7-2 and TRBJ1-5; no firm D call. The CDR3 has 12 amino acids. CDR1 and CDR2 from the germline V gene are SGHTA and FQGNSA. Trimming removed 3 bases at V and 5 bases at J, with 5 bases between.

V and J are TRBV23-1 and TRBJ2-1; 8 nucleotides align to TRBD2. TRBV23-1 is filed as an ORF, its function uncertain. With 0 bases clipped from V and 0 bases from J, the junction kept 4 bases outside the gene matches. This CDR3 contains 17 residues. DNA for the CDR3: TGCGCCAGCAGTCAATCGGGCGGGGGGTCCTCCTACAATGAGCAGTTCTTC. Its translation: CASSQSGGGSSYNEQFF.

The chain is built from TRBV9 and TRBJ1-2; D gene ambiguous. The CDR3 extends over 13 amino acids. The ends were cut back, 3 bases at V and 8 bases at J, with 14 bases in the middle. CDR1 and CDR2 (germline): SGDLS, YYNGEE. CDR3 loop: CASSGTPRVGYTF. The CDR3, as DNA: TGTGCCAGCAGCGGGACCCCTCGCGTGGGCTACACCTTC.

The chain employs TRBV13 and TRBJ2-3; 7 bases are shared with TRBD2. V shed 6 bases, J shed 0 bases, and the junction held 12 bases outside the gene matches. Germline V gene data show CDR1 as PRHDT and CDR2 as FYEKMQ (reference sequence). The CDR3 contains 17 residues. DNA of the CDR3: TGTGCCAGCAGACTTGTATCGGGGGGACCTAGCACAGATACGCAGTATTTT. Protein sequence: CASRLVSGGPSTDTQYF. Together with reference TRBV13 and TRBJ2-3, the CDR3 gives the full variable domain: AAGVIQSPRHLIKEKRETATLKCYPIPRHDTVYWYQQGPGQDPQFLISFYEKMQSDKGSIPDRFSAQQFSDYHSELNMSSLELGDSALYFCASRLVSGGPSTDTQYFGPGTRLTVL.

J is TRBJ2-2 and V is TRBV7-8; TRBD2 matches 8 bases. CDR1 is SGHVS, CDR2 FQNEAQ, per germline. J was trimmed by 4 bases and V by 7 bases; bases with no gene match: 5. The CDR3 is 14 amino acids. This CDR3 is CASILAVSTGELFF. CDR3 bases: TGTGCCAGCATACTAGCGGTCTCCACCGGGGAGCTGTTTTTT.

In its sample, this clone was seen a few times. The chain has TRBV5-4 and TRBJ2-7; 11 bases are a match to TRBD1. Germline CDR1 reads SGHNT; CDR2 reads YYREEE (reference sequence). The CDR3 loop spans 13 amino acids. Unmatched junction bases numbered 6, after V lost 7 bases and J lost 6 bases. The CDR3 loop is CASGSGTGGEQYF. In DNA, the CDR3 is TGTGCCAGCGGTTCCGGGACAGGGGGCGAGCAGTACTTC.

This clone was counted a few times. The J gene is TRBJ2-3, the V gene TRBV29-1, with 7 bases fitting TRBD1. The J segment lost 4 bases and the V segment lost 0 bases, leaving 7 bases of the junction unmatched. This CDR3 is 15 amino acids long. The germline V gene encodes CDR1 SQVTM and CDR2 ANQGSEA. CDR3 DNA sequence: TGCAGCGTTGAAGAGACAGGGTTCGCGGCAGATACGCAGTATTTT. It encodes CSVEETGFAADTQYF.

The chain is built from TRBV7-2 and TRBJ2-1; no reliable D call. CDR3 size: 14 residues. V shed 1 base and J shed 9 bases, with 13 bases lying between them. The germline V gene has CDR1 SGHTA and CDR2 FQGNSA. CDR3 nucleotide sequence: TGTGCCAGCAGCTTAGAGGACGGATTAATTGAGCAGTTCTTC. Translating it yields CASSLEDGLIEQFF.

This rearrangement joins TRBV15 to TRBJ2-3; D is ambiguous. Germline V lookup: CDR1 LNHNV, CDR2 YYDKDF (reference sequence). This CDR3 comprises 16 residues. With 0 bases removed from V and 2 bases from J, the gap between germline ends came to 12 bases. In nucleotides, the CDR3 is TGTGCCACCAGCAGAGATCAGCGCCTCCCCACAGATACGCAGTATTTT. It encodes CATSRDQRLPTDTQYF. The full variable domain, its missing parts supplied by reference TRBV15 and TRBJ2-3, is DAMVIQNPRYQVTQFGKPVTLSCSQTLNHNVMYWYQQKSSQAPKLLFHYYDKDFNNEADTPDNFQSRRPNTSFCFLDIRSPGLGDTAMYLCATSRDQRLPTDTQYFGPGTRLTVL.

The DNA of the CDR3 is TGCAGCGTTGAAGATAATAGCGGGGTTGACAATGAGCAGTTCTTC. It specifies CSVEDNSGVDNEQFF. This chain links TRBV29-1 with TRBJ2-1; 8 bases are a match to TRBD2. CDR1 is SQVTM, CDR2 ANQGSEA, per germline. V shed 0 bases, J shed 5 bases, and the junction held 6 bases outside the gene matches. The CDR3 has 15 amino acids.

The chain employs TRBV27 and TRBJ1-1; D gene ambiguous. Trimming took off 10 bases at V and 4 bases at J, with 10 bases between the two ends. Germline V lookup: CDR1 MNHEY, CDR2 SMNVEV (reference sequence). This CDR3 contains 11 residues. The CDR3 DNA reads TGTGCCATTATGTCACGCACTGAAGCTTTCTTT. Residues: CAIMSRTEAFF.

This sequence joins TRBV27 and TRBJ1-5, with 7 bases lining up with TRBD1. CDR3 length: 15 residues. The V segment lost 6 bases and the J segment 4 bases; nucleotides outside the gene matches: 9. Germline CDR1 is MNHEY and CDR2 is SMNVEV (reference sequence). CDR3 region: CASRPRQGLNQPQHF. The CDR3 DNA sequence: TGTGCCAGCAGGCCCCGACAGGGATTGAATCAGCCCCAGCATTTT.

The chain recombines TRBV4-3 with TRBJ2-3; 7 nucleotides match TRBD1. Per the germline V gene, CDR1 is LGHNA and CDR2 is YSLEER. After removal of 4 bases from V and 3 bases from J, the junction contained 10 bases not matched to a gene. This CDR3 contains 16 residues. CDR3 amino acids: CASSRLTGSSTDTQYF. The CDR3 region has the DNA TGCGCCAGCAGCCGCCTGACAGGGAGTTCAACAGATACGCAGTATTTT.

The chain has TRBV25-1 and TRBJ2-3; 11 bases line up with TRBD2. The CDR3 totals 16 residues. With 1 base clipped from V and 6 bases from J, the junction kept 6 bases outside the gene matches. Germline V gene data show CDR1 as MGHDK and CDR2 as SYGVNS. The DNA for the CDR3 is TGTGCCAGCAGTGAATGGGTAGCGGGGGGGCAGGATACGCAGTATTTT. Its translation is CASSEWVAGGQDTQYF. Drawing the rest from reference TRBV25-1 and TRBJ2-3, the complete variable domain is EADIYQTPRYLVIGTGKKITLECSQTMGHDKMYWYQQDPGMELHLIHYSYGVNSTEKGDLSSESTVSRIRTEHFPLTLESARPSHTSQYLCASSEWVAGGQDTQYFGPGTRLTVL.

The genes are TRBV27 and TRBJ2-5; D is perhaps TRBD1 or TRBD2 (5 bases each). V lost 6 bases to trimming and J lost 4 bases, with 15 bases between them. From germline, CDR1 is MNHEY and CDR2 SMNVEV (reference sequence). The length of the CDR3 is 14 residues. Here the CDR3 reads CASSGAVNLETQYF. The CDR3 nucleotides read TGTGCCAGCAGCGGGGCAGTGAATTTAGAGACCCAGTACTTC.

The rearrangement uses TRBV9 and TRBJ1-1; a possible D gene is TRBD1 (6 bases). The CDR3 has 16 residues. Trimming removed 3 bases from V and 1 base from J, with 16 bases in between. CDR1 and CDR2 from the germline V gene are SGDLS and YYNGEE. Written as DNA, the CDR3 is TGTGCCAGCAGCGCCTCCGGGACACCAACGAACACTGAAGCTTTCTTT. Encoded protein: CASSASGTPTNTEAFF.

The chain combines TRBV18 with TRBJ2-1; 7 nucleotides align to TRBD1. The CDR3 spans 19 residues. The germline V gene encodes CDR1 KGHSH and CDR2 LQKENI. The V gene end was trimmed by 6 bases and the J gene end by 0 bases; junction bases not matched to a gene: 17. CDR3 sequence (DNA): TGTGCCAGCTCGAAGGGACAGACAGATCTCCTGAGCTCCTACAATGAGCAGTTCTTC. It yields the protein CASSKGQTDLLSSYNEQFF.

CDR3 nucleotides: TGTGCCAGCAGCTTCCACTTGCGGGGTAGGGCAGATACGCAGTATTTT. This sequence encodes CASSFHLRGRADTQYF. J is TRBJ2-3 and V is TRBV11-2; D possibly corresponds to TRBD2 (6 bases). The germline V gene has CDR1 SGHAT and CDR2 FQNNGV. The CDR3 is 16 residues long. Trimming took 3 bases from V and 4 from J, leaving 17 bases between them.

This clone occurred a few times. The chain is built from TRBV15 and TRBJ1-5; 8 bases align to TRBD1. The germline V gene encodes CDR1 LNHNV and CDR2 YYDKDF (reference sequence). The CDR3 has 15 amino acids. Trimming cost V 4 bases and J 3 bases; bases outside gene matches: 5. CDR3: CATSIGQGLNQPQHF. CDR3 coding DNA: TGTGCCACCAGCATCGGACAGGGCCTCAATCAGCCCCAGCATTTT.

This clone showed up just once. The CDR3 region has the DNA TGTGCCTGGAGTGTAGGCGGGGGCGAAGAGACCCAGTACTTC. The encoded protein is CAWSVGGGEETQYF. V gene TRBV30 combines with J gene TRBJ2-5; perhaps TRBD2 as D (7 bases). Germline CDR1 is GTSNPN and CDR2 is SVGIG (reference sequence). Between the trimmed V and J ends, which lost 0 bases and 3 bases, there was a span of 11 bases. The CDR3 extends over 14 amino acids.

This clone has more than one count but fewer than ten. V and J are TRBV29-1 and TRBJ2-3; the match to TRBD1 covers 7 bases. Trimming took 7 bases from V and 1 from J; bases not matched to a gene: 14. The CDR3 spans 16 residues. The germline gives CDR1 SQVTM, CDR2 ANQGSEA. The CDR3 nucleotides are TGCAGCGCGATAGGACAGGCCACTACGGGCACAGATACGCAGTATTTT. This codes for CSAIGQATTGTDTQYF.

This clone was seen more than once but under ten times. This sequence joins TRBV29-1 and TRBJ1-2; perhaps TRBD1 as D (5 bases). The germline V gene has CDR1 SQVTM and CDR2 ANQGSEA. Trimming shortened V by 6 bases and J by 8 bases, and 13 bases separated the two germline ends. The CDR3 runs 11 residues. The CDR3 DNA sequence: TGCAGCGTCCGGACGGGGGAAGGCTACACCTTC. Its translation: CSVRTGEGYTF.

The chain uses TRBV9 and TRBJ1-1; D possibly corresponds to TRBD1 (6 bases). This CDR3 has 13 residues. Germline-derived CDR1 and CDR2 are SGDLS and YYNGEE. V was cut by 1 base and J by 7 bases, with 11 bases left in between. This CDR3 is CASSVNHRDEAFF. CDR3 bases: TGTGCCAGCAGCGTAAACCACAGGGATGAAGCTTTCTTT.

This clone has a handful of counts. V usage is TRBV30 and J usage is TRBJ2-3; TRBD1 matches at 7 bases. CDR3 size: 14 residues. The ends lost 4 bases at V and 2 bases at J; junction bases unmatched: 6. In germline, CDR1 is GTSNPN, CDR2 SVGIG (reference sequence). The DNA for the CDR3 is TGTGCCTGGACCCCAGGGGGATTCACAGATACGCAGTATTTT. Translated: CAWTPGGFTDTQYF.